This TCR beta chain was recorded in a study of STAT3 mutations in large granular lymphocyte leukemia. Across the study: Roughly half the longitudinally sequenced T-LGLL patients had canonical STAT3 mutations.

The CDR3 consists of 14 residues. J lost 4 bases, V lost 8 bases, and 5 bases had no gene match. Germline CDR1 is MNHNY and CDR2 is SVGAGI (reference sequence). Findings and limits, study-wide: Every T-LGLL patient had at least one immunodominant TCRbeta clonotype. TCR clonotype switching after therapy occurred in about 35% of the 18 patients. In several patients, dominant TCR clone burden exceeded STAT3 mutant burden, suggesting STAT3 mutation arose secondarily.

Of note for this clone: What it binds is not known.

TCRbeta libraries averaged roughly 40,000 productive templates per sample. The method was immunoSEQ multiplex PCR; TCRdb's version includes in-frame clones alone and lacks a portion of them. The sample holds about 42,000 clones, about 81% seen once. This TCR was sampled from a human donor with T large granular lymphocyte leukemia. Some clones in this sample may be carry-over from other donors' samples. The source material was PBMCs. This sequence joins TRBV6-6 and TRBJ2-2; 9 bases agree with TRBD1. The DNA for the CDR3 is TGTGCCAGCCGGACAGGGGCGGCCACCGGGGAGCTGTTTTTT. It yields the protein CASRTGAATGELFF.